This T cell receptor beta chain is from a study of shared T cell receptors in the human thymus. Repertoires were generated with immunoSEQ multiplex PCR, while TCRdb's copy carries only in-frame clones and drops some. The sample carries 700,000 or so clones, approximately 85% recorded once. These data are also associated with another study on human thymus T cells. That paper states: The sample donors, healthy Finnish infants, were having corrective surgery for congenital heart defects. Corrective cardiac surgery supplied the resected thymus tissue. Gene usage (both V and J) appeared biased in thymic and blood repertoires. Unrelated individuals had highly overlapping thymic repertoires, as reported in related research.

The sample comprised thymocytes. The TCR was taken from a girl under three years old with a congenital heart defect.

The CDR3 spells CASSSSKRTAYSYEQYF. DNA for the CDR3: TGTGCCAGCAGCTCGAGTAAAAGGACAGCCTATTCCTACGAGCAGTACTTC. This chain links TRBV7-9 with TRBJ2-7; perhaps TRBD1 as D (6 bases). Per the germline V gene, CDR1 is SEHNR and CDR2 is FQNEAQ (reference sequence). Trimming left V 4 bases short and J 1 base short, with 20 bases between. This CDR3 has 17 amino acids.